The source of this T cell receptor beta chain is a study of shared clonotypes between healthy human individuals. Germline lookup yields CDR1 SGHRS and CDR2 YFSETQ. Trimming cost V 2 bases and J 1 base, with 11 bases left between them. The CDR3 length is 15 residues. Sequenced by immunoSEQ multiplex PCR; TCRdb stores in-frame clones only, minus some. The sample has 2.3 million or so clones; 80% to 95% are singletons. The receptor was derived from a man aged 18 to 30 in good health. Some clones in this sample may be carry-over from other donors' samples. The chain is built from TRBV5-1 and TRBJ2-3; the D is unclear. Sequenced material: naive CD4+ T cells from PBMCs. Indicated subset: CD45RA+ positively selected. CDR3 residues: CASSFAPDGTDTQYF. DNA for the CDR3: TGCGCCAGCAGCTTTGCCCCGGACGGCACAGATACGCAGTATTTT.